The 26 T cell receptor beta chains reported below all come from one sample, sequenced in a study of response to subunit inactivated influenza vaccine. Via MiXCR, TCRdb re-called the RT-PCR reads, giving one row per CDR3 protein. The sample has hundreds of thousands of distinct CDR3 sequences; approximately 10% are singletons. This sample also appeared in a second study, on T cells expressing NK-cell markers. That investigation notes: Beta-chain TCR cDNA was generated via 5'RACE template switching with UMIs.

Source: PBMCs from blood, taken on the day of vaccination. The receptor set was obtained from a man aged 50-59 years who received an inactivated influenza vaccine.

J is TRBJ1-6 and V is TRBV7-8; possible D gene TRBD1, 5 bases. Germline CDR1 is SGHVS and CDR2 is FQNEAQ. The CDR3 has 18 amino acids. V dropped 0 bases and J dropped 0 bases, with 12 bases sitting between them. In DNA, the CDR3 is TGTGCCAGCAGCTTAGCGCGGCGGGGGTCCTCCTATAATTCACCCCTCCACTTT. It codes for CASSLARRGSSYNSPLHF. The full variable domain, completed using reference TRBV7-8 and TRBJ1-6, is GAGVSQSPRYKVAKRGQDVALRCDPISGHVSLFWYQQALGQGPEFLTYFQNEAQLDKSGLPSDRFFAERPEGSVSTLKIQRTQQEDSAVYLCASSLARRGSSYNSPLHFGNGTRLTVT.

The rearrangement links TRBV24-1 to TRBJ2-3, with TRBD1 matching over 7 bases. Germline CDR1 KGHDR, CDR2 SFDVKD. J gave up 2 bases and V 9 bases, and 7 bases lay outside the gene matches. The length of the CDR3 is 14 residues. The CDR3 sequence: CATRPGQNTDTQYF. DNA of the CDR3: TGTGCCACCCGTCCGGGACAGAACACAGATACGCAGTATTTT.

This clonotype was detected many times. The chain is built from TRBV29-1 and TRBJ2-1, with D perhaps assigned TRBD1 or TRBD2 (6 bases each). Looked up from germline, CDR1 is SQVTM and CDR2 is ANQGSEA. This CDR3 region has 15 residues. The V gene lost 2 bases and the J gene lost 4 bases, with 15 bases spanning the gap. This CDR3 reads CSVESPGAIYNEQFF. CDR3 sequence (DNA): TGCAGCGTTGAAAGTCCGGGGGCCATATACAATGAGCAGTTCTTC.

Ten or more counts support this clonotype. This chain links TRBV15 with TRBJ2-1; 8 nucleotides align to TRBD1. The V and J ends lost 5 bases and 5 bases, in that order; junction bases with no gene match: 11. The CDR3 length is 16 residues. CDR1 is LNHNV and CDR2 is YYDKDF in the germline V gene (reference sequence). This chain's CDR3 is CATSQEDREVDNEQFF. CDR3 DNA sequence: TGTGCCACCAGCCAAGAGGACAGGGAGGTTGACAATGAGCAGTTCTTC.

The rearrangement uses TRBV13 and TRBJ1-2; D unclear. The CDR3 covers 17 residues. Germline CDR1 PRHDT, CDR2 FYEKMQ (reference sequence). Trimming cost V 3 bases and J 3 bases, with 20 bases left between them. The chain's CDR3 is CASSLGVTGWTHYGYTF. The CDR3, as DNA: TGTGCCAGCAGCTTGGGTGTCACGGGCTGGACCCACTATGGCTACACCTTC.

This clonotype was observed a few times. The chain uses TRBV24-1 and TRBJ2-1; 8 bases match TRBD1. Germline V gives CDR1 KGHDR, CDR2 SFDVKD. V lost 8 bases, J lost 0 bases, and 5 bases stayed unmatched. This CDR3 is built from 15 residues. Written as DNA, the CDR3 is TGTGCCACCACCTCGGGACAGGACTCCTACAATGAGCAGTTCTTC. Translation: CATTSGQDSYNEQFF.

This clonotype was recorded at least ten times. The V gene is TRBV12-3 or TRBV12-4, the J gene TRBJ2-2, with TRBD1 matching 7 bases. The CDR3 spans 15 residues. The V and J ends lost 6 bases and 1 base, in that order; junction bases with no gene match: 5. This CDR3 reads CASRTGTVNTGELFF. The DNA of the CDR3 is TGTGCCAGCAGAACCGGGACAGTGAACACCGGGGAGCTGTTTTTT.

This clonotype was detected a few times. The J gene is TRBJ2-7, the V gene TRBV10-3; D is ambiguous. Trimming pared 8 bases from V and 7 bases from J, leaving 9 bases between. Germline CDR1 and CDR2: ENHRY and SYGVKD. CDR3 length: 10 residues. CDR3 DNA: TGTGCCATCGGGGATAATGAGCAGTACTTC. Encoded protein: CAIGDNEQYF.

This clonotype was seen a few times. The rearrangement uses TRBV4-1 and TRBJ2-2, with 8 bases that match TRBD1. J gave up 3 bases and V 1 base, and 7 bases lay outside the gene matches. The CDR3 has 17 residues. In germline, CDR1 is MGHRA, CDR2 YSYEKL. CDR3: CASSQVHGQGYTGELFF. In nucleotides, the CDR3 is TGCGCCAGCAGCCAAGTTCACGGACAGGGATACACCGGGGAGCTGTTTTTT.

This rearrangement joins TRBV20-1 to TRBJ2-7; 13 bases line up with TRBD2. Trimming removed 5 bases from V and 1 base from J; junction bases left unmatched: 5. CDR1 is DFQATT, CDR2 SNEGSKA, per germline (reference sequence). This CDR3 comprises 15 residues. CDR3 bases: TGCAGTGCTCCGGGACTAGCGGGGATTTCCTACGAGCAGTACTTC. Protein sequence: CSAPGLAGISYEQYF.

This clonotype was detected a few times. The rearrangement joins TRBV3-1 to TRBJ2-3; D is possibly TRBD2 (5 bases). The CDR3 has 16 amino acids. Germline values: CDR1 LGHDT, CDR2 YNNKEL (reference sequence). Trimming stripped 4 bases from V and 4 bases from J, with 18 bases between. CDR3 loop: CASSLVGAGGADTQYF. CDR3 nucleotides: TGTGCCAGCAGCCTGGTCGGAGCAGGAGGTGCAGATACGCAGTATTTT.

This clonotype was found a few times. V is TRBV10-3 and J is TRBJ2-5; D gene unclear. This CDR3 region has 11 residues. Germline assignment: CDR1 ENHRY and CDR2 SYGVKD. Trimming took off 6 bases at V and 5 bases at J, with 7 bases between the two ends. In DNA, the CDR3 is TGTGCCATCAGCTCAACCGAGACCCAGTACTTC. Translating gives CAISSTETQYF.

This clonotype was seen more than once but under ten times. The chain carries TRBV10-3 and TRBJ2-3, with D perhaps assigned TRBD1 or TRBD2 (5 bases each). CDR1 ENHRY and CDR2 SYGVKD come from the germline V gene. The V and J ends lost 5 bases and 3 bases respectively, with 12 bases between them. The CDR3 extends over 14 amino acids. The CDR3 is CAISTSGRTDTQYF. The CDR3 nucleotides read TGTGCCATCAGTACCTCGGGACGGACAGATACGCAGTATTTT.

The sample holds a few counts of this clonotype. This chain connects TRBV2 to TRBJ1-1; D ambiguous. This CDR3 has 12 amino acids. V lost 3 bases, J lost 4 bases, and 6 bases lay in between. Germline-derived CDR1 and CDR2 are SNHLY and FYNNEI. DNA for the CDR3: TGTGCCAGCAGTGAGGCAGCCACTGAAGCTTTCTTT. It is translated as CASSEAATEAFF.

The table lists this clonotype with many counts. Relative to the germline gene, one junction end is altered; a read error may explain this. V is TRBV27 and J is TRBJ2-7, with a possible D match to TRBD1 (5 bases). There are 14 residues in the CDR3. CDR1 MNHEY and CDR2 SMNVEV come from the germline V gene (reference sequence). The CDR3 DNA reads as TGTGCCAGCAGTCTATCACAGGTCTCCTACGAGCAGTACTTC. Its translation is CASSLSQVSYEQYF.

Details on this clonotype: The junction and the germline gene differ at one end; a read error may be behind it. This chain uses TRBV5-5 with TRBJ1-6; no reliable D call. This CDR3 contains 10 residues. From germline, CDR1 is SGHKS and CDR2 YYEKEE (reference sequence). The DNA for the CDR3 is TGTGCCAGCAGCTTTGATCTGCGGGACTTT. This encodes CASSFDLRDF.

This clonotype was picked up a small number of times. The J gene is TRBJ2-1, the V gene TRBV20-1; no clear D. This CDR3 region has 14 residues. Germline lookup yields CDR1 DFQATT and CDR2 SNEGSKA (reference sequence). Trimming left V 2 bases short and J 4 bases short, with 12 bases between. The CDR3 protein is CSARLDKTYNEQFF. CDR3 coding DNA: TGCAGTGCTAGACTAGACAAGACTTACAATGAGCAGTTCTTC.

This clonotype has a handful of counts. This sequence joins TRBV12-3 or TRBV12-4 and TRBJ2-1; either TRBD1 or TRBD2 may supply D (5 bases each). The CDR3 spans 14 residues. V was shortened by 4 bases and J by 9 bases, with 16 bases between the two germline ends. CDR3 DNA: TGTGCCAGCAGTTCCACCGGGACCAATTCTGAGCAGTTCTTC. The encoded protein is CASSSTGTNSEQFF.

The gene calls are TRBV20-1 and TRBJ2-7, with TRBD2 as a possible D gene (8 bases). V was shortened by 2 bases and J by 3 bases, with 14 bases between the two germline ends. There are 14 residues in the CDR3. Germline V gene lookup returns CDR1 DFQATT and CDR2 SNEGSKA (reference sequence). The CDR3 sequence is CSARSTGTSYEQYF. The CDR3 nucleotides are TGCAGTGCTAGATCGACAGGGACTAGCTACGAGCAGTACTTC.

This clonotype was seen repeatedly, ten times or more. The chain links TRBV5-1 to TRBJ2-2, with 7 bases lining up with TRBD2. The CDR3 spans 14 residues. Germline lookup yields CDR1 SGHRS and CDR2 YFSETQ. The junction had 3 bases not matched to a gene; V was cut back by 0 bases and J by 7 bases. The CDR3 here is CASSLERTSGELFF. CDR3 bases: TGCGCCAGCAGCTTGGAGAGGACTAGCGGGGAGCTGTTTTTT.

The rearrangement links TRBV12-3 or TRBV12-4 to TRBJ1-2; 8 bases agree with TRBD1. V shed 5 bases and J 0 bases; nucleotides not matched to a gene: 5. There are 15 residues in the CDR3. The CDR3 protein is CASSPTGGANYGYTF. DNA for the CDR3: TGTGCCAGCAGTCCAACAGGGGGGGCTAACTATGGCTACACCTTC.

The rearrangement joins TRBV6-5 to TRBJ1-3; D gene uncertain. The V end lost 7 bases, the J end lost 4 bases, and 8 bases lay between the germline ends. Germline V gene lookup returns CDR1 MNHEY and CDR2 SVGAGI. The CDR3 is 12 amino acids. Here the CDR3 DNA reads TGTGCCAGCAAAGGGTCGGGAAACACCATATATTTT. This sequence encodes CASKGSGNTIYF.

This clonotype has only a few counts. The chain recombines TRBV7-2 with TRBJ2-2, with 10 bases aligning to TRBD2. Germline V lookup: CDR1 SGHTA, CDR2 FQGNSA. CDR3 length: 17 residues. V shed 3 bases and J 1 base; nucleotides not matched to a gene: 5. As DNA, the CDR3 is TGTGCCAGCAGCTTTCCTACTAGCGGGGTGAACACCGGGGAGCTGTTTTTT. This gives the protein CASSFPTSGVNTGELFF.

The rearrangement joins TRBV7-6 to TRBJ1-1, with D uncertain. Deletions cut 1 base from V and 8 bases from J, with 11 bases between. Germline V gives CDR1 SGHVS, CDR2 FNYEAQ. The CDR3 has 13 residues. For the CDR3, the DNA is TGTGCCAGCAGCTTAGGGGGTGGAAGAGAAGCTTTCTTT. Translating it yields CASSLGGGREAFF.

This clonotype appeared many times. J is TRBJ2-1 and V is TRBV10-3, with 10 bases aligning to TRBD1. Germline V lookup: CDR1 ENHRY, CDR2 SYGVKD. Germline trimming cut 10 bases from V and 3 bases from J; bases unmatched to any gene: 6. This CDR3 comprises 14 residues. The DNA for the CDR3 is TGTGCCACCCGGGACAGGGGATTCTACAATGAGCAGTTCTTC. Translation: CATRDRGFYNEQFF.

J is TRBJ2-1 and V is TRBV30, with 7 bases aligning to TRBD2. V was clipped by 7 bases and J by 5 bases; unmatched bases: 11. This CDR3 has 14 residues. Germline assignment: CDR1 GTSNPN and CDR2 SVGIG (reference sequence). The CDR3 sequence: CASLARGGHNEQFF. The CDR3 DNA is TGTGCCTCTCTTGCCCGCGGGGGACACAATGAGCAGTTCTTC.